Following are 25 T cell receptor beta chains from one sample sequenced in a study of T-cell reconstitution after alpha-beta-depleted transplantation in children. Unique molecular identifiers tagged the TCRbeta library. From the PCR reads, TCRdb called clonotypes with MiXCR, one entry per CDR3 protein. The sample yields approximately 520,000 distinct CDR3 sequences, approximately 32% seen once. Material: PBMCs from the stem cell graft donor, obtained from the stem cell graft. These receptors all come from a human donor who donated a stem cell graft to a child with aplastic anemia.

The sample holds a few counts of this clonotype. The rearrangement links TRBV25-1 to TRBJ2-3; D may be TRBD2 (5 bases). Trimming stripped 3 bases from V and 11 bases from J, with 24 bases between. Per germline, CDR1 MGHDK and CDR2 SYGVNS. The CDR3 is made up of 16 amino acids. CDR3 DNA: TGTGCCAGCAGTGACGTGGTGGGAGCCCCTGGGTTGAGGCAGTATTTT. This gives the protein CASSDVVGAPGLRQYF.

J is TRBJ2-1 and V is TRBV7-9; D may be TRBD1 or TRBD2 (5 bases each). The CDR3 length is 16 residues. CDR1 is SEHNR and CDR2 is FQNEAQ in the germline V gene (reference sequence). The V end lost 0 bases, the J end lost 8 bases, and 17 bases lay between the germline ends. This CDR3 is CASSLAQGPTADEQFF. In DNA, the CDR3 is TGTGCCAGCAGCTTAGCCCAGGGACCGACGGCCGATGAGCAGTTCTTC.

This clonotype came up a few times. V usage is TRBV6-2 or TRBV6-3 and J usage is TRBJ2-2, with a weak D call TRBD2 (5 bases). The germline V gene encodes CDR1 MNHEY and CDR2 SVGEGT. The length of the CDR3 is 13 residues. Trimming removed 7 bases from V and 5 bases from J, with 11 bases in between. CDR3 DNA: TGTGCCAGCACCCCAACTAGGACCGGGGAGCTGTTTTTT. This encodes CASTPTRTGELFF.

At least ten counts were recorded for this clonotype. V usage is TRBV20-1 and J usage is TRBJ2-1; D remains ambiguous. The germline gives CDR1 DFQATT, CDR2 SNEGSKA (reference sequence). CDR3 length: 12 residues. Trimming took 5 bases from V and 1 from J, leaving 6 bases between them. The CDR3 region has the DNA TGCAGTGCTCCCAGTTCCTACAATGAGCAGTTCTTC. Translated: CSAPSSYNEQFF.

This chain connects TRBV3-1 to TRBJ2-5; 10 bases fit TRBD1. The junction had 13 bases not matched to a gene; V was cut back by 4 bases and J by 5 bases. Germline lookup yields CDR1 LGHDT and CDR2 YNNKEL (reference sequence). This CDR3 has 17 amino acids. Written as DNA, the CDR3 is TGTGCCAGCAGCCCCGGGACAGGGGACCCTTCAGGGGAGACCCAGTACTTC. This encodes CASSPGTGDPSGETQYF.

This clonotype was found a few times. The chain recombines TRBV7-9 with TRBJ2-7, with D tentatively TRBD2 (5 bases). V shed 0 bases and J shed 0 bases, with 6 bases lying between them. CDR1 and CDR2 (germline): SEHNR, FQNEAQ (reference sequence). The CDR3 contains 14 residues. This CDR3 is CASSLAEGSYEQYF. The CDR3 bases are TGTGCCAGCAGCTTAGCTGAGGGCTCCTACGAGCAGTACTTC.

The CDR3 is CSVDYGQDNYGYTF. The CDR3 nucleotides read TGCAGCGTGGACTATGGACAGGATAACTATGGCTACACCTTC. The chain carries TRBV29-1 and TRBJ1-2, with 7 bases lining up with TRBD1. The germline CDR1 and CDR2 sequences are SQVTM and ANQGSEA. Unmatched junction bases numbered 8, after V lost 6 bases and J lost 1 base. The CDR3 consists of 14 residues.

The rearrangement joins TRBV20-1 to TRBJ2-1, with 9 bases identical to TRBD1. Germline CDR1 is DFQATT and CDR2 is SNEGSKA (reference sequence). This CDR3 is 16 amino acids long. V was pared by 1 base and J by 9 bases, with 13 bases of the junction left unmatched. The chain's CDR3 is CSARGSPGQGGTEQFF. The CDR3 DNA sequence: TGCAGTGCTAGAGGTTCGCCGGGACAGGGAGGTACTGAGCAGTTCTTC.

This rearrangement joins TRBV29-1 to TRBJ1-5, with D perhaps matching TRBD1 (6 bases). Trimming removed 4 bases from V and 1 base from J, with 17 bases in between. The CDR3 runs 16 residues. Germline CDR1 and CDR2: SQVTM and ANQGSEA. The CDR3 protein is CSVGVGGASSNQPQHF. As DNA, the CDR3 is TGCAGCGTTGGGGTGGGGGGCGCCTCGAGCAATCAGCCCCAGCATTTT.

This clonotype was seen only a few times. The chain joins TRBV12-3 or TRBV12-4 to TRBJ2-1; no reliable D call. The CDR3 length is 12 residues. V was trimmed by 5 bases and J by 8 bases, leaving 10 bases between them. The CDR3 sequence is CASSQRSDEQFF. The CDR3, as DNA: TGTGCCAGCAGTCAGAGATCGGATGAGCAGTTCTTC.

The J gene is TRBJ1-4, the V gene TRBV4-3; 7 nucleotides agree with TRBD1. The CDR3 is 15 amino acids. Germline V gives CDR1 LGHNA, CDR2 YSLEER. Trimming cost V 1 base and J 6 bases; bases outside gene matches: 5. CDR3 sequence: CASSQAGQLYEKLFF. For the CDR3, the DNA is TGCGCCAGCAGCCAAGCGGGACAGCTATATGAAAAACTGTTTTTT.

This clonotype was seen only a few times. The chain has TRBV7-2 and TRBJ2-7; 9 bases map to TRBD2. This CDR3 is built from 16 residues. The V gene end was trimmed by 0 bases and the J gene end by 3 bases; junction bases not matched to a gene: 6. Germline loops: CDR1 SGHTA, CDR2 FQGNSA. The CDR3 sequence is CASSLAKTSGYYEQYF. CDR3 DNA sequence: TGTGCCAGCAGCTTAGCCAAGACTAGCGGTTACTACGAGCAGTACTTC.

This clonotype has only a few counts. V usage is TRBV6-1 and J usage is TRBJ1-3, with 7 positions matching TRBD1. The CDR3 is 15 residues long. CDR1 MNHNS and CDR2 SASEGT come from the germline V gene. Trimming at V came to 9 bases and at J to 8 bases, leaving 16 bases not matched to a gene. The CDR3 is CARKRRQGRKDTIYF. As DNA, the CDR3 is TGTGCCAGAAAACGCCGACAGGGCCGAAAAGACACCATATATTTT.

This clonotype appeared a few times. The chain combines TRBV20-1 with TRBJ2-7, with 8 nucleotides matching TRBD2. Germline CDR1 reads DFQATT; CDR2 reads SNEGSKA (reference sequence). The CDR3 is 14 residues long. V lost 0 bases, J lost 3 bases, and 4 bases stayed unmatched. The CDR3 is CSAREGGGNYEQYV. The DNA of the CDR3 is TGCAGTGCTAGAGAGGGCGGGGGGAACTACGAGCAGTACGTC.

The V gene is TRBV12-3 or TRBV12-4, the J gene TRBJ1-3, with D perhaps matching TRBD1 (5 bases). Trimming took off 2 bases at V and 0 bases at J, with 8 bases between the two ends. The CDR3 runs 15 residues. The CDR3 DNA reads as TGTGCCAGCAGTTTACAGCAGGGCTCTGGAAACACCATATATTTT. Protein: CASSLQQGSGNTIYF.

The chain is built from TRBV28 and TRBJ2-4; 8 bases map to TRBD1. Looked up from germline, CDR1 is MDHEN and CDR2 is SYDVKM. The CDR3 extends over 15 amino acids. Losses at the gene ends were 2 bases for V and 3 bases for J; bases not matched to a gene: 3. CDR3 DNA: TGTGCCAGCAGTTTACAGGGGGCCGGCAAAAACATTCAGTACTTC. It yields the protein CASSLQGAGKNIQYF. The entire variable domain, with the rest obtained from reference TRBV28 and TRBJ2-4, is as follows: DVKVTQSSRYLVKRTGEKVFLECVQDMDHENMFWYRQDPGLGLRLIYFSYDVKMKEKGDIPEGYSVSREKKERFSLILESASTNQTSMYLCASSLQGAGKNIQYFGAGTRLSVL.

The chain uses TRBV15 and TRBJ2-1; TRBD2 aligns across 11 bases. Germline trimming cut 8 bases from V and 2 bases from J; bases unmatched to any gene: 11. Germline V lookup: CDR1 LNHNV, CDR2 YYDKDF (reference sequence). This CDR3 is 17 amino acids long. CDR3 sequence: CATPGTSGNRAYNEQFF. CDR3 DNA sequence: TGTGCCACCCCGGGGACTAGCGGCAACAGAGCCTACAATGAGCAGTTCTTC.

The J gene is TRBJ2-1, the V gene TRBV20-1, with D tentatively TRBD2 (7 bases). The germline V gene has CDR1 DFQATT and CDR2 SNEGSKA (reference sequence). The CDR3 runs to 13 residues. Trimming took off 6 bases at V and 6 bases at J, with 15 bases between the two ends. The CDR3 loop reads CSAARGAVNEQFF. CDR3 coding DNA: TGCAGTGCCGCCCGGGGGGCTGTCAATGAGCAGTTCTTC.

This clonotype showed up just a few times. The gene calls are TRBV18 and TRBJ2-4, with TRBD2 as a possible D gene (6 bases). The CDR3 extends over 14 amino acids. CDR1 is KGHSH and CDR2 is LQKENI in the germline V gene. With 4 bases removed from V and 5 bases from J, the gap between germline ends came to 12 bases. CDR3 sequence: CASSRGGDQNIQYF. The CDR3 DNA sequence: TGTGCCAGCTCACGAGGCGGGGACCAAAACATTCAGTACTTC. The full variable domain, its missing parts supplied by reference TRBV18 and TRBJ2-4, is NAGVMQNPRHLVRRRGQEARLRCSPMKGHSHVYWYRQLPEEGLKFMVYLQKENIIDESGMPKERFSAEFPKEGPSILRIQQVVRGDSAAYFCASSRGGDQNIQYFGAGTRLSVL.

The rearrangement joins TRBV7-2 to TRBJ2-7; D tentatively fits TRBD1 or TRBD2 (5 bases each). CDR1 is SGHTA and CDR2 is FQGNSA in the germline V gene. The CDR3 has 15 residues. The V gene lost 1 base and the J gene lost 1 base, with 11 bases spanning the gap. CDR3 sequence (DNA): TGTGCCAGCAGCTTAGGACAGCCGGGATCCTACGAGCAGTACTTC. Its protein product is CASSLGQPGSYEQYF.

The rearrangement joins TRBV7-9 to TRBJ2-1; a weak D match, TRBD2 (6 bases). The length of the CDR3 is 16 residues. Germline lookup yields CDR1 SEHNR and CDR2 FQNEAQ (reference sequence). The V and J ends lost 3 bases and 5 bases respectively, with 17 bases between them. CDR3 coding DNA: TGTGCCAGCAGCTTTAAAGCAGCGGGTCGCCACAATGAGCAGTTCTTC. It specifies CASSFKAAGRHNEQFF.

This clonotype occurred a few times. The rearrangement links TRBV20-1 to TRBJ2-7, with 9 positions matching TRBD2. V was pared by 3 bases and J by 3 bases, with 6 bases of the junction left unmatched. The CDR3 runs to 14 residues. Germline V lookup: CDR1 DFQATT, CDR2 SNEGSKA (reference sequence). The CDR3: CSASPSGIFYEQYV. CDR3 nucleotides: TGCAGTGCTAGCCCTAGCGGGATCTTCTACGAGCAGTACGTC.

This chain uses TRBV5-1 with TRBJ2-6, with unresolved D. Germline CDR1 SGHRS, CDR2 YFSETQ. The CDR3 loop spans 17 amino acids. V was shortened by 1 base and J by 0 bases, with 11 bases between the two germline ends. The CDR3 sequence is CASSLFRPYSGANVLTF. The CDR3 DNA reads TGCGCCAGCAGCTTGTTTCGGCCCTACTCTGGGGCCAACGTCCTGACTTTC. Supplemented by reference TRBV5-1 and TRBJ2-6, the full variable domain reads KAGVTQTPRYLIKTRGQQVTLSCSPISGHRSVSWYQQTPGQGLQFLFEYFSETQRNKGNFPGRFSGRQFSNSRSEMNVSTLELGDSALYLCASSLFRPYSGANVLTFGAGSRLTVL.

This clonotype was observed a handful of times. The genes are TRBV7-9 and TRBJ2-1; TRBD1 might be the D (5 bases). The germline V gene encodes CDR1 SEHNR and CDR2 FQNEAQ (reference sequence). V lost 5 bases, J lost 12 bases, and 14 bases lay in between. The CDR3 extends over 12 amino acids. CDR3 residues: CASSPDSPLQFF. The CDR3 nucleotides read TGTGCCAGCAGCCCAGACAGTCCGCTGCAGTTCTTC.

This clonotype appeared a few times. The J gene is TRBJ2-1, the V gene TRBV5-1; 8 bases agree with TRBD2. Germline loops: CDR1 SGHRS, CDR2 YFSETQ. This CDR3 region has 16 residues. V shed 1 base, J shed 4 bases, and the junction held 7 bases outside the gene matches. CDR3 coding DNA: TGCGCCAGCAGCTTGTCCCCCAGCGGGAGTTACAATGAGCAGTTCTTC. As protein: CASSLSPSGSYNEQFF.